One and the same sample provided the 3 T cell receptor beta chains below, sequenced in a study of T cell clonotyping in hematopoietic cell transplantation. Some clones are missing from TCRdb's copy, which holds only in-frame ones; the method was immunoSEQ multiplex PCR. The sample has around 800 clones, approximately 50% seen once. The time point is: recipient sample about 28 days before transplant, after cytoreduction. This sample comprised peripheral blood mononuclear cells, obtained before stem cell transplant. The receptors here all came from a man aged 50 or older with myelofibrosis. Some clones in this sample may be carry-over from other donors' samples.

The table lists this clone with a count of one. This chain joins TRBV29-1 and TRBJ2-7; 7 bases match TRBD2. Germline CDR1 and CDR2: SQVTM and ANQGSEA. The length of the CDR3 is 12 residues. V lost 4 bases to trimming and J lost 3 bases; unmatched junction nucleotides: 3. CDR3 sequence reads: CSVVLADYEQYF. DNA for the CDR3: TGCAGCGTTGTGCTAGCGGACTACGAGCAGTACTTC.

DNA for the CDR3: TGTGCCAGCAGCCAAGATCTCAGGGCCTACGAGCAGTACTTC. It codes for CASSQDLRAYEQYF. The chain recombines TRBV4-2 with TRBJ2-7, with D maybe TRBD1 (5 bases). The CDR3 contains 14 residues. Per the germline V gene, CDR1 is LGHNA and CDR2 is YNFKEQ. V dropped 0 bases and J dropped 2 bases, with 8 bases sitting between them.

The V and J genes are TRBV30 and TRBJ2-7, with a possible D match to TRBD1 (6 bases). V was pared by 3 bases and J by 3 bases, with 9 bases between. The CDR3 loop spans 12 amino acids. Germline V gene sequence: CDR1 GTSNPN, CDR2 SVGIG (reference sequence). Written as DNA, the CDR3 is TGTGCCTGGAGCTCACAGGGCTACGAGCAGTACTTC. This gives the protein CAWSSQGYEQYF.